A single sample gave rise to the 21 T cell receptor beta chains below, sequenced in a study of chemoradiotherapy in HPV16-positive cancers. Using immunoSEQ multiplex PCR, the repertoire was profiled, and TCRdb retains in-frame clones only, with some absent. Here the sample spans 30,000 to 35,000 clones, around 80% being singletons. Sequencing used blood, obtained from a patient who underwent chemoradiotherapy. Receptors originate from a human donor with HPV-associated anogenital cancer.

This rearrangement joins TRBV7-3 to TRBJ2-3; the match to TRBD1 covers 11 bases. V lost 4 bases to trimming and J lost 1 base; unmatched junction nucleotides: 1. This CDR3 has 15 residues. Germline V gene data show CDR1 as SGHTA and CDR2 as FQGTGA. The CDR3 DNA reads TGTGCCAGCAGCTGGACAGGGGGCGGCACAGATACGCAGTATTTT. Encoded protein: CASSWTGGGTDTQYF.

The CDR3 sequence is CASSLDRGRLGGYTF. The CDR3, as DNA: TGTGCCAGCAGCTTAGACAGGGGGAGGTTGGGTGGCTACACCTTC. The chain joins TRBV7-3 to TRBJ1-2; 9 bases align to TRBD1. Germline V lookup: CDR1 SGHTA, CDR2 FQGTGA. J was trimmed by 7 bases and V by 2 bases; bases with no gene match: 8. The CDR3 totals 15 residues.

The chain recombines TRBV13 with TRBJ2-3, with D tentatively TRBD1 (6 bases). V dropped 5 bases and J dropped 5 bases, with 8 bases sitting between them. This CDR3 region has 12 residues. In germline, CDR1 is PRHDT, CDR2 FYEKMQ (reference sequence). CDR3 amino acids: CASSKQGDTQYF. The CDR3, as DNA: TGTGCCAGCAGCAAACAGGGAGATACGCAGTATTTT.

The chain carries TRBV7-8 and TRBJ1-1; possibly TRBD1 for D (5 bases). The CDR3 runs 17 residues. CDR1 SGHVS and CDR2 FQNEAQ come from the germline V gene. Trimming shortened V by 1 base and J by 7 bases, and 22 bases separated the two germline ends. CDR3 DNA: TGTGCCAGCAGCTTAGGTAGTACGGTCAGGGAAGGAGGTGAAGCTTTCTTT. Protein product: CASSLGSTVREGGEAFF.

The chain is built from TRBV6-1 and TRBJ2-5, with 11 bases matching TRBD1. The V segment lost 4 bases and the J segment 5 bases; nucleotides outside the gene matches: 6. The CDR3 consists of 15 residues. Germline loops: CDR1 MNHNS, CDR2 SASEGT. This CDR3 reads CASSVGQGVGETQYF. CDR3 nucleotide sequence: TGTGCCAGCAGTGTGGGACAGGGGGTAGGGGAGACCCAGTACTTC.

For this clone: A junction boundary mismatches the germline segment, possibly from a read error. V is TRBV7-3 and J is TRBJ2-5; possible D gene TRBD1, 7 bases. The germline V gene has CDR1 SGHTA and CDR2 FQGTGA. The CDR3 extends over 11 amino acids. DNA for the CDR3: TGTGCCAGCAGCGCTTCAGGGGGGACGAACTTC. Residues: CASSASGGTNF.

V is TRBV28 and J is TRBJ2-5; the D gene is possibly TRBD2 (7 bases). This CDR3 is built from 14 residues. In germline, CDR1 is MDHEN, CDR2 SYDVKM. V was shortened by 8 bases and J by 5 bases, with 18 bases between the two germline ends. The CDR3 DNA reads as TGTGCCAGCTTTGGGGGGGCCCGGGGTGAGACCCAGTACTTC. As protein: CASFGGARGETQYF.

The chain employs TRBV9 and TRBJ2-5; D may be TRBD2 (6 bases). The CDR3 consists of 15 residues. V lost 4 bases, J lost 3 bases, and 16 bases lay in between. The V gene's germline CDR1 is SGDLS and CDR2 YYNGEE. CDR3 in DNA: TGTGCCAGCAGCCTCGTATTCGGAGGGAAAGAGACCCAGTACTTC. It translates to CASSLVFGGKETQYF.

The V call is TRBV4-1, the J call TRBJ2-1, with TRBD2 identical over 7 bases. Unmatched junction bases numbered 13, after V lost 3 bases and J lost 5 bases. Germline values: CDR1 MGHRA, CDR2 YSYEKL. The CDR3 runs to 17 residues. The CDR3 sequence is CASSQETRPAGNNEQFF. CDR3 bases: TGCGCCAGCAGCCAGGAGACTCGCCCAGCGGGGAACAATGAGCAGTTCTTC.

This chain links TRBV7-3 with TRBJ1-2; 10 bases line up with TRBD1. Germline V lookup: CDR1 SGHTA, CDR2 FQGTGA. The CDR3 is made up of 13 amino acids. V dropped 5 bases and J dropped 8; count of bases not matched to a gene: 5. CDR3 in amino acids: CASSRDRGLGYTF. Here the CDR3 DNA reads TGTGCCAGCAGCCGAGACAGGGGGCTCGGCTACACCTTC.

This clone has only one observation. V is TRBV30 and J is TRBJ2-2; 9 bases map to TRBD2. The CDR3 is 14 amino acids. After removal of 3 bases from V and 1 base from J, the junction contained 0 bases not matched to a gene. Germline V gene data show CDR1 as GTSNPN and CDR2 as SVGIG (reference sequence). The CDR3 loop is CAWRTSGNTGELFF. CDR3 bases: TGTGCCTGGAGGACTAGCGGGAACACCGGGGAGCTGTTTTTT.

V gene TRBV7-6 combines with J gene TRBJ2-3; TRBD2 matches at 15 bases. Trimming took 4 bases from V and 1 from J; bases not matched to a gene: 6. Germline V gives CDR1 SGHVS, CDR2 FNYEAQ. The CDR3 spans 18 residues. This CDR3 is CASSSGLAGGSRTDTQYF. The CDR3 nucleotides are TGTGCCAGCAGCTCCGGACTAGCGGGGGGGTCCCGCACAGATACGCAGTATTTT. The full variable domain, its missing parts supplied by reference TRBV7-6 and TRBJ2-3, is GAGVSQSPRYKVTKRGQDVALRCDPISGHVSLYWYRQALGQGPEFLTYFNYEAQQDKSGLPNDRFSAERPEGSISTLTIQRTEQRDSAMYRCASSSGLAGGSRTDTQYFGPGTRLTVL.

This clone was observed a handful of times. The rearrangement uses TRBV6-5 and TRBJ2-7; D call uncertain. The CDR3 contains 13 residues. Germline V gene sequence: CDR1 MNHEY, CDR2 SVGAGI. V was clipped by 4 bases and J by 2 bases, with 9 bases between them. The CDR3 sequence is CASSFYPTYEQYF. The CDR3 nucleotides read TGTGCCAGCAGTTTCTACCCCACCTACGAGCAGTACTTC.

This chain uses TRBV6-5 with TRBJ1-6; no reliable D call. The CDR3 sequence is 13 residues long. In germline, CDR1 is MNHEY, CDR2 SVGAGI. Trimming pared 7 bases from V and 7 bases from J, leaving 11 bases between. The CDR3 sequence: CASTRGGNSPLHF. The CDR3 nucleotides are TGTGCCAGCACGCGGGGAGGAAATTCACCCCTCCACTTT.

CDR3 sequence reads: CASSLGGLSYNEQFF. DNA of the CDR3: TGCGCCAGCAGCTTGGGGGGCCTCTCCTACAATGAGCAGTTCTTC. This sequence joins TRBV5-1 and TRBJ2-1; TRBD1 might be the D (5 bases). Trimming took off 0 bases at V and 0 bases at J, with 7 bases between the two ends. The CDR3 has 15 residues. Per the germline V gene, CDR1 is SGHRS and CDR2 is YFSETQ.

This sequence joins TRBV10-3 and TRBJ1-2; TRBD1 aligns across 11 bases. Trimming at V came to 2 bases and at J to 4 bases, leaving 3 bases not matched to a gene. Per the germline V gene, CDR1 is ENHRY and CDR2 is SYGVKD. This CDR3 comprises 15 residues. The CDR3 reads CAISETGTGGYGYTF. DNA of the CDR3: TGTGCCATCAGTGAGACCGGGACAGGGGGCTATGGCTACACCTTC.

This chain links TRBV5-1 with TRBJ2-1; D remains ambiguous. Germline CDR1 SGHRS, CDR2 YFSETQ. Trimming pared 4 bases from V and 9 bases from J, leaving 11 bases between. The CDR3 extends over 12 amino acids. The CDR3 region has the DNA TGCGCCAGCAGCCCTGGTGAGGTTGAGCAGTTCTTC. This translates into CASSPGEVEQFF.

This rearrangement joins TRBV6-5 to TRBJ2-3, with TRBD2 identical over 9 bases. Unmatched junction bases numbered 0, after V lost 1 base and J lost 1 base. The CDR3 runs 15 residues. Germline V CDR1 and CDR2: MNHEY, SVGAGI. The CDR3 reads CASSYWTSGTDTQYF. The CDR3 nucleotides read TGTGCCAGCAGTTACTGGACTAGCGGCACAGATACGCAGTATTTT.

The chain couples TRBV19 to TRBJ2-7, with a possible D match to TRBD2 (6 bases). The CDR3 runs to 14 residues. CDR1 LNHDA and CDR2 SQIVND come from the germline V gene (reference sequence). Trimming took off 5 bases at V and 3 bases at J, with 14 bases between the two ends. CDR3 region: CASSPGTGDYEQYF. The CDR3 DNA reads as TGTGCCAGTAGTCCCGGGACTGGGGACTACGAGCAGTACTTC.

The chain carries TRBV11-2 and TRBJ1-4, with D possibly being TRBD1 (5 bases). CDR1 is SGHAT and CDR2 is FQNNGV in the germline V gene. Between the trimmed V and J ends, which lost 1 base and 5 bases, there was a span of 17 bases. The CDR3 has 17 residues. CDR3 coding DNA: TGTGCCAGCAGCTTAGGGGCCCTCGGGACTGCAAATGAAAAACTGTTTTTT. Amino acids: CASSLGALGTANEKLFF.

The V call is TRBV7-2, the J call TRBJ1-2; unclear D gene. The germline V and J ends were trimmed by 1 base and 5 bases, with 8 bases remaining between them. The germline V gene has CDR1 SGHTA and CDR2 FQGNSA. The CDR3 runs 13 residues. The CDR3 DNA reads TGTGCCAGCAGCTTAGGACCGTCGTATGGCTACACCTTC. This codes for CASSLGPSYGYTF.